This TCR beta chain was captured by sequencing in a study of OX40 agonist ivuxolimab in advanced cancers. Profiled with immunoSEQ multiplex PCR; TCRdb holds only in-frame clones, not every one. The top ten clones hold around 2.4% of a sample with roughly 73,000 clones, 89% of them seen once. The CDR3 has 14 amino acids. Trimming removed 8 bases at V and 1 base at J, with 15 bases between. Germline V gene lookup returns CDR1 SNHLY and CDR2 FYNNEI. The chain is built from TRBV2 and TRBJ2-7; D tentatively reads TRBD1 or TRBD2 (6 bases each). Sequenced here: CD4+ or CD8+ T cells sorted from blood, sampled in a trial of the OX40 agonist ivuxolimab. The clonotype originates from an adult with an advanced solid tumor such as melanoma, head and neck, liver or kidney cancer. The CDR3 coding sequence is TGTGCCAGCGGCCGGGGGCGCAAATCCTACGAGCAGTACTTC. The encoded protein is CASGRGRKSYEQYF.